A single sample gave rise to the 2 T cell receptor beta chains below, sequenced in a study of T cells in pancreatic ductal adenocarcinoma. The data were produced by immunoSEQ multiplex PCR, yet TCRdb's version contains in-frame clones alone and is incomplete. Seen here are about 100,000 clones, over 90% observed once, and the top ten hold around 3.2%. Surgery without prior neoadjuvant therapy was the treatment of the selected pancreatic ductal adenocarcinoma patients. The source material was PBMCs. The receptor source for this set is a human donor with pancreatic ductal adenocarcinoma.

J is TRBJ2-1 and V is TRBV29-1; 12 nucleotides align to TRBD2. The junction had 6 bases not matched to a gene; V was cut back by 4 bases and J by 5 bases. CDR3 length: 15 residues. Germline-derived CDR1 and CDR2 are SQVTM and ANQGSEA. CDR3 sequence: CSVATGTSGHNEQFF. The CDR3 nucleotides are TGCAGCGTTGCAACCGGGACTAGCGGGCACAATGAGCAGTTCTTC.

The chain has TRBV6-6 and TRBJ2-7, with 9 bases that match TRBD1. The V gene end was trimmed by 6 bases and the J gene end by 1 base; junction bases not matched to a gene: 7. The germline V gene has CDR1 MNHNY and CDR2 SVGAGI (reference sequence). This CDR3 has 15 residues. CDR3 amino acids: CASSTTGGTSYEQYF. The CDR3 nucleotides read TGTGCCAGCAGCACTACAGGGGGCACTTCCTACGAGCAGTACTTC.